The present entry profiles one T cell receptor beta chain with its context. This clonotype showed up many times. The antigen it recognizes is unknown. No much larger clone exists at a distance of one base, and base qualities are not known. Reading from cysteine to phenylalanine, the CDR3 counts 14 amino acids. The read is trimmed to its CDR3 DNA, 42 bases read in frame from base 1. From a lookup of the germline V gene (reference sequence), CDR1 and CDR2 are SEHNR and FQNEAQ. Here V drops 5 bases and J drops 3 bases, and the junction holds 4 bases not matched to any gene. TCRdb records Illumina NovaSeq 6000 as the sequencer. TCR cDNA was made using 5'RACE template switching, a step that added a universal primer site and unique molecular identifiers. Priming for cDNA synthesis came from both the TCR alpha and TCR beta constant segments. Libraries were amplified in two PCR steps, with sample barcodes and sequencing adapters added in the second step. Libraries were sequenced on Illumina HiSeq 2500 (2x100 bp) or NovaSeq (2x150 bp). Under the source paper's analysis protocol: Demultiplexing of reads and collapsing into UMI consensus sequences were performed with MIGEC, and V(D)J alignment was carried out with MiXCR. Clonotypes responding to the vaccine were identified with edgeR on replicate PBMC samples, with the criteria of FDR below 0.01 and a log2 fold change above 5 up to day 15. Bulk clonotypes were assigned CD4 or CD8 identity according to which sequenced CD4 or CD8 repertoire held them at higher abundance. TCRdb reprocessed the public reads (quality trimming at Q25 with fastp, clone calling with MiXCR) and kept in-frame beta chains. Records with the same CDR3 protein are collapsed into one entry carrying the most frequent genes and DNA. These V and J calls are TCRdb output, not the study's own analysis. This sample gives about 260,000 distinct CDR3 sequences in total; 3.6% of them show up just once. Under 20% of the sample belongs to the ten largest clones.

The sample is drawn from a study of T cells after yellow fever vaccination (dated 2019 in TCRdb). At the level of the whole study: The SMART-Seq v4 Ultra Low Input RNA kit was used to prepare libraries from fractions with low cell numbers. To follow T-cell clones before and after primary and booster YFV17D yellow fever vaccination, bulk TCR alpha and beta repertoires were sequenced over time. Two healthy male donors, one aged 18 to 30 and one aged 30 to 39 years, made up the cohort. Bulk PBMC replicates and cell subsets were isolated from blood drawn at multiple timepoints before and after both primary and secondary immunization.

Sample treatment or condition, as interpreted from the label and publication: live attenuated yellow fever vaccine strain. At each blood-draw timepoint, two biological replicates of bulk PBMCs were obtained. PBMCs were isolated from peripheral blood using a standard Ficoll-Paque protocol. RNA was extracted with TriZol from bulk PBMCs, CD4 and CD8 fractions, and dextramer-positive and dextramer-negative fractions. Results and caveats for the whole study, not just this receptor: Because abundant contaminating clonotypes from the bulk population could be contained in FACS-sorted repertoires, computational filtering was required. A small share of clonotypes was detected in both CD4 and CD8 compartments, with the overlap likely arising from convergent recombination. Most clones expanded after primary vaccination (around 96% of CD4 and around nine tenths of CD8) were re-detected after the booster, suggesting that broad memory maintenance occurred. Compared with the primary T-cell response, the secondary T-cell response was weaker but faster, peaking on day 5 rather than day 15. Because only a couple of donors were included in the study, the extent to which the findings can be generalized is limited.

The sample here was PBMCs, taken 15 days after the yellow fever booster vaccination. This sequence uses TRBV7-9 and TRBJ2-7; the junction holds 10 bases that match TRBD2. This TCR came from a man aged 18 to 30 who received the YFV17D yellow fever vaccine. The sequence in DNA is TGTGCCAGCAGCCGGGGACTAGCGTACTACGAGCAGTACTTC. It encodes CASSRGLAYYEQYF.